Below are 20 T cell receptor beta chains sequenced from a single sample in a study of cytomegalovirus exposure and HLA in healthy donors. PCR amplification relied on 60 Vbeta primers (plus 13 Jbeta primers). Profiling relied on immunoSEQ multiplex PCR, and the TCRdb table lists in-frame clones only, not all of them. Found here are 65,000 to 95,000 clones, roughly 80% of them singletons; the top ten hold over 3%. The sequenced sample was PBMCs. The source is a man aged 45-60 years in good health and CMV-seronegative.

The chain links TRBV5-6 to TRBJ1-6; D not resolved. The germline V and J ends were trimmed by 2 bases and 10 bases, with 13 bases remaining between them. Per germline, CDR1 SGHDT and CDR2 YYEEEE. CDR3 length: 14 residues. The CDR3 region has the DNA TGTGCCAGCAGCTTTGGTAGGGAGCAATCACCCCTCCACTTT. This encodes CASSFGREQSPLHF. Supplemented by reference TRBV5-6 and TRBJ1-6, the full variable domain reads DAGVTQSPTHLIKTRGQQVTLRCSPKSGHDTVSWYQQALGQGPQFIFQYYEEEERQRGNFPDRFSGHQFPNYSSELNVNALLLGDSALYLCASSFGREQSPLHFGNGTRLTVT.

The rearrangement links TRBV7-8 to TRBJ2-2; 8 nucleotides agree with TRBD2. CDR1 SGHVS and CDR2 FQNEAQ come from the germline V gene. V lost 1 base, J lost 1 base, and 5 bases stayed unmatched. This CDR3 contains 17 residues. The chain's CDR3 is CASSLVMSGGNTGELFF. CDR3 coding DNA: TGTGCCAGCAGCTTAGTTATGAGCGGGGGGAACACCGGGGAGCTGTTTTTT.

The V and J genes are TRBV5-4 and TRBJ2-3, with 7 positions matching TRBD2. This CDR3 contains 16 residues. V shed 0 bases and J 5 bases; nucleotides not matched to a gene: 9. From germline, CDR1 is SGHNT and CDR2 YYREEE (reference sequence). The chain's CDR3 is CASSLAWRGSRDTQYF. CDR3 in DNA: TGTGCCAGCAGCTTGGCCTGGCGGGGGAGTCGAGATACGCAGTATTTT.

This clone was recorded only once. The V gene is TRBV6-6, the J gene TRBJ1-3; D perhaps matches TRBD1 (6 bases). V lost 2 bases and J lost 1, with 6 bases in between. Germline CDR1 is MNHNY and CDR2 is SVGAGI (reference sequence). This CDR3 has 14 amino acids. This CDR3 reads CASSYDRSGNTIYF. CDR3 DNA: TGTGCCAGCAGTTACGACAGGTCTGGAAACACCATATATTTT.

V and J are TRBV21-1 and TRBJ1-5. TRBV21-1 represents a pseudogene. The CDR3 consists of 16 residues. The CDR3 sequence is CASSKEEGWGNQPQHF. The CDR3 bases are TGTGCCAGCAGCAAAGAGGAGGGCTGGGGCAATCAGCCCCAGCATTTT.

This clone was recorded once. The CDR3 region has the DNA TGTGCCACCAGCGAGGGAACAGGGTTCAATCAGCCCCAGCATTTT. Its protein is CATSEGTGFNQPQHF. The J gene is TRBJ1-5, the V gene TRBV15, with D tentatively TRBD1 (6 bases). V was cut by 5 bases and J by 3 bases, with 14 bases left in between. The CDR3 sequence is 15 residues long. CDR1 is LNHNV and CDR2 is YYDKDF in the germline V gene (reference sequence).

The chain is built from TRBV6-5 and TRBJ1-3; 7 bases map to TRBD1. Germline trimming cut 0 bases from V and 2 bases from J; bases unmatched to any gene: 4. The CDR3 has 16 residues. Germline CDR1 is MNHEY and CDR2 is SVGAGI. CDR3 in amino acids: CASSYSEGATGNTIYF. As DNA, the CDR3 is TGTGCCAGCAGTTACTCAGAGGGGGCTACTGGAAACACCATATATTTT.

This clone was seen only a few times. This chain uses TRBV9 with TRBJ1-3; D perhaps matches TRBD1 (6 bases). Germline CDR1 reads SGDLS; CDR2 reads YYNGEE. CDR3 size: 15 residues. Trimming pared 4 bases from V and 4 bases from J, leaving 15 bases between. The CDR3 nucleotides are TGTGCCAGCAGCCCCAGCCTACAGGGAGGAAACACCATATATTTT. Protein: CASSPSLQGGNTIYF.

The chain recombines TRBV19 with TRBJ2-5; 10 bases match TRBD1. CDR1 is LNHDA, CDR2 SQIVND, per germline (reference sequence). This CDR3 region has 17 residues. Germline trimming cut 6 bases from V and 2 bases from J; bases unmatched to any gene: 12. In DNA form, the CDR3 reads TGTGCCAGTAGCCAACGTCTTAGGACAGGGGGGCAAGAGACCCAGTACTTC. Its translation is CASSQRLRTGGQETQYF.

The chain joins TRBV5-4 to TRBJ2-5; 11 bases agree with TRBD2. The J segment lost 3 bases and the V segment lost 9 bases, leaving 10 bases of the junction unmatched. This CDR3 is 15 amino acids long. Germline CDR1 reads SGHNT; CDR2 reads YYREEE (reference sequence). CDR3 residues: CATRLAGRMEETQYF. CDR3 nucleotide sequence: TGTGCCACACGACTAGCGGGGCGTATGGAAGAGACCCAGTACTTC.

This clone came up a few times. The gene calls are TRBV4-3 and TRBJ1-6; D unclear. The V end lost 0 bases, the J end lost 10 bases, and 7 bases lay between the germline ends. The CDR3 is made up of 13 amino acids. The germline V gene encodes CDR1 LGHNA and CDR2 YSLEER. CDR3 loop: CASSQDPGSPLHF. CDR3 sequence (DNA): TGCGCCAGCAGCCAAGATCCGGGGTCACCCCTCCACTTT.

The chain combines TRBV11-2 with TRBJ2-1; a weak D match, TRBD2 (6 bases). Germline V lookup: CDR1 SGHAT, CDR2 FQNNGV. V lost 3 bases, J lost 4 bases, and 13 bases lay in between. This CDR3 spans 15 amino acids. CDR3 sequence reads: CASSFRASEYNEQFF. CDR3 coding DNA: TGTGCCAGCAGCTTTAGGGCTAGCGAGTACAATGAGCAGTTCTTC.

This clone occurred a few times. CDR3: CASSFKQGQAAEQYF. In nucleotides, the CDR3 is TGTGCCAGCAGCTTTAAACAGGGCCAGGCGGCCGAGCAGTACTTC. V is TRBV7-2 and J is TRBJ2-7, with D possibly TRBD1 on 6 matching bases. The V end lost 3 bases, the J end lost 6 bases, and 18 bases lay between the germline ends. Germline loops: CDR1 SGHTA, CDR2 FQGNSA. CDR3 size: 15 residues.

The rearrangement uses TRBV9 and TRBJ2-1; tentative D call: TRBD2 (5 bases). Germline V lookup: CDR1 SGDLS, CDR2 YYNGEE. Trimming took 0 bases from V and 7 from J, leaving 8 bases between them. The CDR3 is 13 residues long. CDR3 in DNA: TGTGCCAGCAGCGTAGTGGAGGATAATGAGCAGTTCTTC. The encoded protein is CASSVVEDNEQFF.

This clone has more than one count but fewer than ten. In DNA, the CDR3 is TGTGCCAGCAGTCCAATGGGACACACTAATCAGCCCCAGCATTTT. Its translation: CASSPMGHTNQPQHF. The genes are TRBV6-1 and TRBJ1-5, with a tentative D call TRBD1 (6 bases). There are 15 residues in the CDR3. Trimming removed 5 bases at V and 4 bases at J, with 15 bases between. Germline V gene data show CDR1 as MNHNS and CDR2 as SASEGT.

The chain uses TRBV19 and TRBJ2-1, with D uncertain. Per germline, CDR1 LNHDA and CDR2 SQIVND (reference sequence). This CDR3 has 14 residues. The germline V and J ends were trimmed by 6 bases and 7 bases, with 16 bases remaining between them. The CDR3 DNA reads TGTGCCAGTAGCCGAGGATCACCTGGAAATGAGCAGTTCTTC. It yields the protein CASSRGSPGNEQFF.

The chain employs TRBV27 and TRBJ2-7; tentative D call: TRBD1 (5 bases). The V gene's germline CDR1 is MNHEY and CDR2 SMNVEV (reference sequence). Between the trimmed V and J ends, which lost 3 bases and 4 bases, there was a span of 13 bases. This CDR3 is built from 14 residues. The CDR3, as DNA: TGTGCCAGCAGTTTCCGTCAGGGTGATTACGAGCAGTACTTC. As protein: CASSFRQGDYEQYF.

This sequence joins TRBV5-1 and TRBJ1-1; possible D gene TRBD1, 5 bases. Germline CDR1 reads SGHRS; CDR2 reads YFSETQ. V lost 2 bases and J 6 bases, leaving 14 bases between the germline ends. This CDR3 contains 14 residues. The CDR3 DNA is TGCGCCAGCAGCTTTTTCAGCCAGGGTGCTGAAGCTTTCTTT. Translating gives CASSFFSQGAEAFF.

This chain joins TRBV5-5 and TRBJ2-1; possible D gene TRBD2, 5 bases. The CDR3 is made up of 14 amino acids. V shed 4 bases and J shed 6 bases, with 14 bases lying between them. Looked up from germline, CDR1 is SGHKS and CDR2 is YYEKEE (reference sequence). The CDR3 DNA reads as TGTGCCAGCAGCCCCGGGAATAGGGCCAATGAGCAGTTCTTC. It encodes CASSPGNRANEQFF. The whole variable domain, filled in from reference TRBV5-5 and TRBJ2-1, reads DAGVTQSPTHLIKTRGQQVTLRCSPISGHKSVSWYQQVLGQGPQFIFQYYEKEERGRGNFPDRFSARQFPNYSSELNVNALLLGDSALYLCASSPGNRANEQFFGPGTRLTVL.

J is TRBJ1-3 and V is TRBV6-6, with no clear D. The CDR3 extends over 15 amino acids. The V end was cut by 2 bases, the J end by 3 bases, with 11 bases between. CDR1 and CDR2 (germline): MNHNY, SVGAGI (reference sequence). CDR3 coding DNA: TGTGCCAGCAGTTACCCAGGTCTTGGTGGAAACACCATATATTTT. It translates to CASSYPGLGGNTIYF.